This TCR beta chain comes out of a study of blood T cells in healthy people across ages. Study at large: Capture by template switching was about one barcoded beta molecule per two T cells. General study results and limits: The long-lived group displayed more naive CD4+ cells, plus higher diversity, than the aged donors did. Bulk PBMC profiling left naive and antigen-experienced comparisons inconclusive. Naive T cell percentage showed a strong correlation with TCR beta diversity.

The germline V gene has CDR1 SGHDT and CDR2 YYEEEE. The V end was cut by 1 base, the J end by 0 bases, with 14 bases between. The CDR3 runs to 18 residues. Together with a sample-barcoded 5' primer, a J-beta primer mix was included in a second PCR lasting about 7 to 12 cycles. TCRdb redid the calling of the 5' RACE reads with MiXCR, one entry per CDR3 protein. The repertoire holds roughly 830,000 distinct CDR3 sequences, 62% seen once, with around a quarter in the top ten. As to this clonotype: Its antigen is currently unknown.

This clonotype was sampled from a man aged 30-40 years in good health. The chain employs TRBV5-6 and TRBJ2-6; TRBD1 or TRBD2 may be the D gene (5 bases each). Sequencing was carried out using blood. The CDR3 spells CASSLLAGTSSGANVLTF. CDR3 coding DNA: TGTGCCAGCAGCTTGTTAGCAGGGACGAGCTCTGGGGCCAACGTCCTGACTTTC.